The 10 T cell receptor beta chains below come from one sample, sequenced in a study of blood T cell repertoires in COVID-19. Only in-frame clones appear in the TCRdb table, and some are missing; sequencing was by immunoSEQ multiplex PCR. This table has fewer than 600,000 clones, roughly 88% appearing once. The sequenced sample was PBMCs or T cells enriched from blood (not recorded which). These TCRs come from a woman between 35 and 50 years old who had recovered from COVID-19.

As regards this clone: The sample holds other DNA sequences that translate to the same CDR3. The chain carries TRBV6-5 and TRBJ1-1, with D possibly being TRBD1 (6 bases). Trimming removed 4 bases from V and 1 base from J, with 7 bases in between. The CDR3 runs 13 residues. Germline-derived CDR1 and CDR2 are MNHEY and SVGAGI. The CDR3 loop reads CASSWGQNTEAFF. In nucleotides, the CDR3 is TGTGCCAGCAGTTGGGGACAGAACACTGAAGCTTTCTTT.

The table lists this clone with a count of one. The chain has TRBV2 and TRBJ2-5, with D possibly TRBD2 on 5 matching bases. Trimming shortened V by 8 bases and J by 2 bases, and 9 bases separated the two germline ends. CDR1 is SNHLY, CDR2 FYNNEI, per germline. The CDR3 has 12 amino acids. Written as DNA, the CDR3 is TGTGCCAGCGGACGGACTCAAGAGACCCAGTACTTC. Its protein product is CASGRTQETQYF.

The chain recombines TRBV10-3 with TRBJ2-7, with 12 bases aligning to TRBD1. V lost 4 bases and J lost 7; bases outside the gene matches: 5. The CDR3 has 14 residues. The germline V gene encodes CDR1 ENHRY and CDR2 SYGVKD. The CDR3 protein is CAISGGQGAGEQYF. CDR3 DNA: TGTGCCATCAGTGGGGGACAGGGGGCAGGGGAGCAGTACTTC.

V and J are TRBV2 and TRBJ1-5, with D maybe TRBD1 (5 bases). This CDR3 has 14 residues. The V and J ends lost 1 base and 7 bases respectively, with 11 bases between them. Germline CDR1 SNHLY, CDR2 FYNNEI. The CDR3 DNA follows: TGTGCCAGCAGTGAAGACGGGGGGGGACAGCCCCAGCATTTT. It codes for CASSEDGGGQPQHF.

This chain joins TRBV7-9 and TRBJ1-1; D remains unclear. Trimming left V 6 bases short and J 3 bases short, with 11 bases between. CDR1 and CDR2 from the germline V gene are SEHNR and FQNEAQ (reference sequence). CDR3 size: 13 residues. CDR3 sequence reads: CASSRSSDTEAFF. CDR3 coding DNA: TGTGCCAGCAGTCGGAGTTCCGACACTGAAGCTTTCTTT.

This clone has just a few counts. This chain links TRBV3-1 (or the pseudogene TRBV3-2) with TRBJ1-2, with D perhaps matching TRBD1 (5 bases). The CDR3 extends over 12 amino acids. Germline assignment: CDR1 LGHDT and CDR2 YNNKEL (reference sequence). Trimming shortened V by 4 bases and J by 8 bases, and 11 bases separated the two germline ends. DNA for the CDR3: TGTGCCAGCAGCCCGGCAGGGCGCGGCTACACCTTC. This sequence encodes CASSPAGRGYTF.

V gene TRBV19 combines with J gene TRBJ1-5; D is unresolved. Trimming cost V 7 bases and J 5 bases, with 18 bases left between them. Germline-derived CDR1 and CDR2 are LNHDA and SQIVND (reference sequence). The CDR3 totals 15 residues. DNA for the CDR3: TGTGCCAGTATCCCCATCGCGGGGAGCCATCAGCCCCAGCATTTT. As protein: CASIPIAGSHQPQHF.

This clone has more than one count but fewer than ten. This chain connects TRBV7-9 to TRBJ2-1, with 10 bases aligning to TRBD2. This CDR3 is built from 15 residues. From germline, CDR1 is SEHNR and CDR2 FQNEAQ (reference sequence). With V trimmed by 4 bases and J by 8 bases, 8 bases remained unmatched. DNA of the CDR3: TGTGCCAGCAGCTCCAGCGGGAGGGCCAGGGATGAGCAGTTCTTC. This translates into CASSSSGRARDEQFF.

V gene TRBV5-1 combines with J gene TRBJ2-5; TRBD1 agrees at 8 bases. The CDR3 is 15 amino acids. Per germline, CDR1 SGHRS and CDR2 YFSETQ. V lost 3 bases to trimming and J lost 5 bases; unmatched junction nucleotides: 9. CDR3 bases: TGCGCCAGCAGCTGGGGGACAGGAGAGGGGGAGACCCAGTACTTC. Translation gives CASSWGTGEGETQYF.

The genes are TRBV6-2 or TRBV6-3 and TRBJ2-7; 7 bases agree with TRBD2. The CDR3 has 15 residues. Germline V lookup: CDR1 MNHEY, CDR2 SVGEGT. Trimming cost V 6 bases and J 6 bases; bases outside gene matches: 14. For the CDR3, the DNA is TGTGCCAGCAGCCCCATTGGGCCGTGGGGGGGCGAGCAGTACTTC. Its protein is CASSPIGPWGGEQYF.